A selection of T cell receptor beta chains follows, all from one sample in a study of blood T cell repertoires in COVID-19. TCRdb's table, derived via immunoSEQ multiplex PCR, lists solely in-frame clones and lacks some. The repertoire holds 350,000 or so clones, with roughly 90% as singletons. Material for sequencing was PBMCs or T cells enriched from blood (not recorded which). The receptors here all came from a woman aged 25-40 years who had been exposed to COVID-19. CDR3s include the opening cysteine and the closing phenylalanine or tryptophan. D genes are given only for firm matches. Part of the rows lack a size; the others show once, few, many or a class for expanded clones.

v_call: TRBV28; j_call: TRBJ2-7; clone_size: -; d_call: -; cdr3_nt: TGTGCCAGCAGTTTAGAGTACGAGCAGTACTTC; cdr3_aa: CASSLEYEQYF
v_call: TRBV10-3; j_call: TRBJ2-4; clone_size: -; d_call: -; cdr3_nt: TGTGCCATCAGTGAGATTAAGGGAGCGGACATTCAGTACTTC; cdr3_aa: CAISEIKGADIQYF
v_call: TRBV3-1/TRBV3-2; j_call: TRBJ1-5; clone_size: -; d_call: -; cdr3_nt: TGTGCCAGCAGCCGTTGGGGCGGAGGCAATCAGCCCCAGCATTTT; cdr3_aa: CASSRWGGGNQPQHF
v_call: TRBV28; j_call: TRBJ1-5; clone_size: few; d_call: TRBD1; cdr3_nt: TGTGCCAGCTGCAGGGGGCAGAGGGATCAGCCCCAGCATTTT; cdr3_aa: CASCRGQRDQPQHF
v_call: TRBV18; j_call: TRBJ1-4; clone_size: -; d_call: TRBD1; cdr3_nt: TGTGCCAGCTCACCACCATTGGGGACAGGGGAAGGAAATGAAAAACTGTTTTTT; cdr3_aa: CASSPPLGTGEGNEKLFF
v_call: TRBV18; j_call: TRBJ2-7; clone_size: -; d_call: -; cdr3_nt: TGTGCCAGCTCAGCCCAGGGGAAGGACTACGAGCAGTACTTC; cdr3_aa: CASSAQGKDYEQYF
v_call: TRBV4-1; j_call: TRBJ2-7; clone_size: -; d_call: TRBD1; cdr3_nt: TGCGCCAGCACTACTCAGACAGGGAATCGTTACGAGCAGTACTTC; cdr3_aa: CASTTQTGNRYEQYF
v_call: TRBV7-3; j_call: TRBJ2-3; clone_size: few; d_call: -; cdr3_nt: TGTGCCAGCAGCTCCAGGGGGCGCGGGAGGGTGCCAGATACGCAGTATTTT; cdr3_aa: CASSSRGRGRVPDTQYF
v_call: TRBV9; j_call: TRBJ2-1; clone_size: -; d_call: TRBD2; cdr3_nt: TGTGCCAGCAGCGTAGAGGTAGCGGGAGAGGTCAATGAGCAGTTCTTC; cdr3_aa: CASSVEVAGEVNEQFF
v_call: TRBV2; j_call: TRBJ1-2; clone_size: once; d_call: TRBD1; cdr3_nt: TGTGCCAGCAATGGGGGACAGGGGATCTATGGCTACACCTTC; cdr3_aa: CASNGGQGIYGYTF
v_call: TRBV9; j_call: TRBJ1-6; clone_size: -; d_call: -; cdr3_nt: TGTGCCAGCGCTAGGAGCACCCGGGATAATTCACCCCTCCACTTT; cdr3_aa: CASARSTRDNSPLHF
v_call: TRBV10-3; j_call: TRBJ2-5; clone_size: -; d_call: -; cdr3_nt: TGTGCCATCAGTGAGTCCTTTCTCCCTGACCCTACTAACGGGAGCTCAGAGACCCAGTACTTC; cdr3_aa: CAISESFLPDPTNGSSETQYF
v_call: TRBV30; j_call: TRBJ1-5; clone_size: -; d_call: -; cdr3_nt: TGTGCCTGCCAAACCGACGGCAGGTTGTACCAGCCCCAGCATTTT; cdr3_aa: CACQTDGRLYQPQHF
v_call: TRBV2; j_call: TRBJ2-3; clone_size: -; d_call: TRBD2; cdr3_nt: TGTGCCAGCAGTCGGACTAGACCGCCCACAGATACGCAGTATTTT; cdr3_aa: CASSRTRPPTDTQYF
v_call: TRBV18; j_call: TRBJ1-3; clone_size: -; d_call: -; cdr3_nt: TGTGCCAGCTCAGCCGACAGTGCCTCTGGAAACACCATATATTTT; cdr3_aa: CASSADSASGNTIYF
v_call: TRBV5-1; j_call: TRBJ2-7; clone_size: -; d_call: -; cdr3_nt: TGCGCCAGCAGCGGCGGCACATGGCCCGAGTTGTCCTTC; cdr3_aa: CASSGGTWPELSF
v_call: TRBV25-1; j_call: TRBJ1-6; clone_size: -; d_call: -; cdr3_nt: TGTGCCAGCAGTGAATCGGACAGCCCGAATTCACCCCTCCACTTT; cdr3_aa: CASSESDSPNSPLHF